The 18 T cell receptor beta chains listed next were all sequenced from one sample in a study of T-cell reconstitution after alpha-beta-depleted transplantation in children. A library of TCRbeta sequences, prepared with unique molecular identifiers, was generated. TCRdb reanalysed the PCR reads using MiXCR and keeps one entry per CDR3 protein. The data hold over 100,000 distinct CDR3 sequences, with around a tenth observed a single time. The sample in question was PBMCs, obtained before TCRalphabeta/CD19-depleted stem cell transplant. These receptors came from a boy aged 2 to 9 with acute lymphoblastic leukemia, due to receive a stem cell transplant.

This clonotype turned up a few times. The gene calls are TRBV28 and TRBJ2-1; TRBD1 might be the D (6 bases). The CDR3 is 14 amino acids. Germline CDR1 is MDHEN and CDR2 is SYDVKM. Trimming removed 10 bases at V and 3 bases at J, with 16 bases between. CDR3 region: CATHHRADYNEQFF. The CDR3 DNA sequence: TGTGCCACCCATCACAGGGCGGACTACAATGAGCAGTTCTTC.

The chain employs TRBV6-1 and TRBJ2-4, with D possibly matching TRBD1 (6 bases). Germline CDR1 is MNHNS and CDR2 is SASEGT. The CDR3 has 18 amino acids. V was pared by 8 bases and J by 4 bases, with 27 bases between. The CDR3 spells CASALAQGEFPRKNIQYF. The CDR3 DNA reads TGTGCCAGCGCTCTGGCACAGGGCGAATTCCCAAGGAAAAACATTCAGTACTTC.

This chain uses TRBV7-2 with TRBJ1-2, with TRBD1 matching 8 bases. Germline CDR1 is SGHTA and CDR2 is FQGNSA. There are 14 residues in the CDR3. With 5 bases clipped from V and 7 bases from J, the junction kept 9 bases outside the gene matches. The CDR3: CASSRGQGQGGYTF. The CDR3 DNA sequence: TGTGCCAGCAGCCGAGGACAGGGCCAGGGTGGCTACACCTTC.

With respect to this clonotype: This could be a read error, since a much larger clone is one nucleotide away. V and J are TRBV27 and TRBJ2-2; 7 bases map to TRBD2. From germline, CDR1 is MNHEY and CDR2 SMNVEV (reference sequence). This CDR3 comprises 12 residues. The chain's CDR3 is CASSSLGGDLFF. In DNA, the CDR3 is TGTGCCAGCAGTTCCCTTGGGGGGGACCTGTTTTTT.

There are many counts of this clonotype. V usage is TRBV20-1 and J usage is TRBJ1-5; 9 bases line up with TRBD1. Germline CDR1 and CDR2: DFQATT and SNEGSKA (reference sequence). The CDR3 consists of 14 residues. J was trimmed by 0 bases and V by 6 bases; bases with no gene match: 3. The CDR3 is CSANRGPSNQPQHF. The CDR3 coding sequence is TGCAGTGCCAACAGGGGGCCTAGCAATCAGCCCCAGCATTTT.

Only a few counts were recorded for this clonotype. The CDR3 loop is CASSHSSTGLNTEAFF. The DNA for the CDR3 is TGCGCCAGCAGCCATTCTTCGACAGGCCTGAACACTGAAGCTTTCTTT. The chain couples TRBV4-1 to TRBJ1-1; perhaps TRBD1 as D (6 bases). V shed 3 bases and J shed 0 bases, with 14 bases lying between them. The germline V gene has CDR1 MGHRA and CDR2 YSYEKL. The CDR3 has 16 residues.

The chain recombines TRBV15 with TRBJ2-1; no firm D call. The germline V gene encodes CDR1 LNHNV and CDR2 YYDKDF (reference sequence). Trimming stripped 4 bases from V and 6 bases from J, with 7 bases between. CDR3 length: 12 amino acids. The CDR3 here is CATSMASNEQFF. CDR3 coding DNA: TGTGCCACCAGCATGGCTAGCAATGAGCAGTTCTTC.

The chain couples TRBV12-3 or TRBV12-4 to TRBJ1-5; a weak D match, TRBD1 (5 bases). Trimming stripped 6 bases from V and 7 bases from J, with 10 bases between. The CDR3 is made up of 12 amino acids. The CDR3 DNA reads TGTGCCAGCAGCTACAGGCTCCAGCCCCAGCATTTT. As protein: CASSYRLQPQHF.

This clonotype came up many times. This chain joins TRBV7-6 and TRBJ1-2; no reliable D call. CDR1 is SGHVS and CDR2 is FNYEAQ in the germline V gene. Trimming cost V 3 bases and J 7 bases, with 9 bases left between them. CDR3 length: 12 residues. CDR3: CASSFRGGGYTF. As DNA, the CDR3 is TGTGCCAGCAGCTTTCGGGGAGGTGGCTACACCTTC.

This clonotype was recorded many times. The CDR3 protein is CASSLSGWAVSQETQYF. The CDR3 nucleotides are TGTGCCAGCAGTTTATCCGGCTGGGCCGTCTCCCAGGAGACCCAGTACTTC. The gene calls are TRBV27 and TRBJ2-5; D is ambiguous. CDR3 length equals 17 residues. V gave up 0 bases and J gave up 5 bases, with 19 bases separating them. The germline V gene encodes CDR1 MNHEY and CDR2 SMNVEV (reference sequence).

This CDR3 is CASSQGQPQHF. For the CDR3, the DNA is TGTGCCAGCAGTCAAGGACAGCCCCAGCATTTT. This sequence joins TRBV6-2 or TRBV6-3 and TRBJ1-5; no firm D call. Trimming shortened V by 5 bases and J by 7 bases, and 6 bases separated the two germline ends. The CDR3 totals 11 residues. Germline CDR1 is MNHEY and CDR2 is SVGEGT.

There are many counts of this clonotype. The chain has TRBV20-1 and TRBJ2-1; TRBD1 is a possible D gene (5 bases). Trimming cost V 6 bases and J 0 bases, with 15 bases left between them. The CDR3 contains 15 residues. Germline CDR1 and CDR2: DFQATT and SNEGSKA (reference sequence). In nucleotides, the CDR3 is TGCAGTGCCACTGACGGAGACAGCTCCTACAATGAGCAGTTCTTC. Its translation: CSATDGDSSYNEQFF.

The chain joins TRBV30 to TRBJ2-2, with D hard to call. CDR3 length: 13 residues. The V gene's germline CDR1 is GTSNPN and CDR2 SVGIG (reference sequence). V was clipped by 0 bases and J by 5 bases, with 7 bases between them. In DNA form, the CDR3 reads TGTGCCTGGAGTGTGATTTCGACCGGGGAGCTGTTTTTT. Amino acids: CAWSVISTGELFF.

This clonotype was seen at least ten times. V usage is TRBV12-3 or TRBV12-4 and J usage is TRBJ1-1, with TRBD1 matching 8 bases. This CDR3 is built from 16 residues. V gave up 1 base and J gave up 1 base; unmatched junction bases: 5. CDR3 sequence (DNA): TGTGCCAGCAGTTTAGGGGACAGGACGTCGAACACTGAAGCTTTCTTT. Translated, it gives CASSLGDRTSNTEAFF.

The chain combines TRBV7-8 with TRBJ2-2, with D maybe TRBD2 (5 bases). CDR1 and CDR2 from the germline V gene are SGHVS and FQNEAQ. There are 13 residues in the CDR3. The V end lost 8 bases, the J end lost 5 bases, and 12 bases lay between the germline ends. CDR3 DNA: TGTGCCAGCTCCAGAAGCGGTACCGGGGAGCTGTTTTTT. Its translation: CASSRSGTGELFF. The variable domain in full, completed from reference TRBV7-8 and TRBJ2-2, reads GAGVSQSPRYKVAKRGQDVALRCDPISGHVSLFWYQQALGQGPEFLTYFQNEAQLDKSGLPSDRFFAERPEGSVSTLKIQRTQQEDSAVYLCASSRSGTGELFFGEGSRLTVL.

The chain is built from TRBV5-1 and TRBJ2-1, with D perhaps matching TRBD2 (6 bases). Germline CDR1 SGHRS, CDR2 YFSETQ. Trimming left V 7 bases short and J 0 bases short, with 11 bases between. The CDR3 has 14 residues. CDR3 sequence reads: CASSGALSYNEQFF. The CDR3 DNA is TGCGCCAGCTCGGGAGCCCTCTCCTACAATGAGCAGTTCTTC.

This clonotype was seen ten or more times. The rearrangement joins TRBV6-5 to TRBJ2-7; 7 bases match TRBD2. Trimming took 0 bases from V and 2 from J; bases not matched to a gene: 4. The CDR3 contains 15 residues. The V gene's germline CDR1 is MNHEY and CDR2 SVGAGI. For the CDR3, the DNA is TGTGCCAGCAGTTACTCTTGGACTAGACCCTACGAGCAGTACTTC. Its protein is CASSYSWTRPYEQYF.

This clonotype has just a few counts. This chain connects TRBV28 to TRBJ2-5, with D perhaps matching TRBD2 (6 bases). The V end was cut by 11 bases, the J end by 5 bases, with 27 bases between. Germline V gene sequence: CDR1 MDHEN, CDR2 SYDVKM. This CDR3 has 16 residues. CDR3 DNA sequence: TGTGCCTCCGAAGGTCGGGGGTCAGGACTATTGGAGACCCAGTACTTC. This codes for CASEGRGSGLLETQYF.